A single T cell receptor beta chain is shown here with its context. Its antigen remains unidentified. These data are taken from a study of monozygotic twins with inflammatory bowel disease. The CDR3 is 14 amino acids. Germline V gene data show CDR1 as SGHAT and CDR2 as FQNNGV. No DNA is given; TCRdb re-called the 5' RACE reads and lists each CDR3 protein once. The sample holds about 210,000 distinct CDR3 sequences. General study findings and limits: Repertoire likeness was no different across concordant and discordant twins, perhaps owing to restricted power.

The sample comprised blood. The J gene is TRBJ2-5, the V gene TRBV11-2; the D call of TRBD1 rests on TCRdb alone, since no DNA is present to check it. The TCR was taken from a human donor with ulcerative colitis or Crohn's disease, or a healthy co-twin of an affected twin (not recorded which). The CDR3: CASSAGQGRETQYF.